A single sample gave rise to the 19 T cell receptor beta chains below, sequenced in a study of T-cell memory formation after mild COVID-19. TCRdb itself ran the 5' RACE reads through MiXCR, one entry per CDR3 protein. The sample lists 150,000 to 200,000 distinct CDR3 sequences, 16% occurring once. Input material: PBMCs or a T cell subset sorted from them (not recorded which). The source of these receptors is an adult woman who had mild COVID-19 (a few samples of this study predate the infection). Cell type and time point are not known.

The V gene is TRBV20-1, the J gene TRBJ1-3; no definite D call. Looked up from germline, CDR1 is DFQATT and CDR2 is SNEGSKA (reference sequence). V lost 3 bases, J lost 1 base, and 7 bases lay in between. This CDR3 has 13 residues. CDR3 DNA sequence: TGCAGTGCTAGCCGGGTTTCTGGAAACACCATATATTTT. Encoded protein: CSASRVSGNTIYF.

The chain uses TRBV5-6 and TRBJ2-7, with no clear D. The germline V and J ends were trimmed by 0 bases and 3 bases, with 7 bases remaining between them. From germline, CDR1 is SGHDT and CDR2 YYEEEE. The CDR3 is made up of 13 amino acids. The CDR3 loop reads CASSLGADYEQYV. CDR3 nucleotide sequence: TGTGCCAGCAGCTTGGGGGCAGACTACGAGCAGTACGTC.

Note on this clonotype: A junction boundary mismatches the germline segment, possibly from a read error. J is TRBJ2-7 and V is TRBV2; a weak D match, TRBD1 (5 bases). Germline V gene data show CDR1 as SNHLY and CDR2 as FYNNEI. There are 14 residues in the CDR3. CDR3 coding DNA: TGTGCAAGCAGCTATGACAGCCTGAACTACGAGCAGTACTTC. It specifies CASSYDSLNYEQYF.

The chain carries TRBV7-6 and TRBJ2-7, with TRBD1 matching 8 bases. CDR3 length equals 15 residues. With 1 base clipped from V and 4 bases from J, the junction kept 6 bases outside the gene matches. CDR1 is SGHVS and CDR2 is FNYEAQ in the germline V gene. CDR3 coding DNA: TGTGCCAGCAGCTTAGGGACAGGGAAGCTTTACGAGCAGTACTTC. This sequence encodes CASSLGTGKLYEQYF.

This clonotype was counted a few times. The V and J genes are TRBV20-1 and TRBJ1-4; no definite D call. V gave up 1 base and J gave up 9 bases, with 15 bases separating them. Per the germline V gene, CDR1 is DFQATT and CDR2 is SNEGSKA (reference sequence). The CDR3 runs 14 residues. The CDR3 loop is CSARAPSRWKKLFF. The DNA of the CDR3 is TGCAGTGCTAGAGCCCCGTCTCGGTGGAAAAAACTGTTTTTT.

This clonotype has more than one count but fewer than ten. The chain's CDR3 is CASSPGGAVSTDTQYF. As DNA, the CDR3 is TGCGCCAGCAGCCCCGGCGGGGCGGTAAGCACAGATACGCAGTATTTT. The chain recombines TRBV5-1 with TRBJ2-3, with a tentative D call TRBD2 (6 bases). The germline gives CDR1 SGHRS, CDR2 YFSETQ. CDR3 size: 16 residues. The V gene lost 4 bases and the J gene lost 0 bases, with 15 bases spanning the gap. Supplemented by reference TRBV5-1 and TRBJ2-3, the full variable domain reads KAGVTQTPRYLIKTRGQQVTLSCSPISGHRSVSWYQQTPGQGLQFLFEYFSETQRNKGNFPGRFSGRQFSNSRSEMNVSTLELGDSALYLCASSPGGAVSTDTQYFGPGTRLTVL.

The chain has TRBV25-1 and TRBJ1-4; D is unresolved. Germline CDR1 is MGHDK and CDR2 is SYGVNS. The V end lost 1 base, the J end lost 5 bases, and 8 bases lay between the germline ends. The CDR3 loop spans 14 amino acids. Here the CDR3 reads CASSELGGNEKLFF. The CDR3 DNA reads as TGTGCCAGCAGTGAATTGGGCGGGAATGAAAAACTGTTTTTT.

This clonotype was found a few times. The chain couples TRBV5-1 to TRBJ2-7; the D gene is possibly TRBD1 (6 bases). Per germline, CDR1 SGHRS and CDR2 YFSETQ. The CDR3 runs 14 residues. Trimming took off 4 bases at V and 2 bases at J, with 13 bases between the two ends. The chain's CDR3 is CASSLEGGAYEQYF. As DNA, the CDR3 is TGCGCCAGCAGCCTGGAAGGGGGAGCCTACGAGCAGTACTTC.

The gene calls are TRBV7-9 and TRBJ2-2; D is uncertain. Trimming pared 1 base from V and 4 bases from J, leaving 16 bases between. Per germline, CDR1 SEHNR and CDR2 FQNEAQ (reference sequence). This CDR3 region has 17 residues. CDR3 sequence: CASSLVGFRLITGELFF. DNA for the CDR3: TGTGCCAGCAGCTTAGTAGGTTTCCGGCTTATCACCGGGGAGCTGTTTTTT.

The rearrangement joins TRBV5-1 to TRBJ2-5; no clear D. The length of the CDR3 is 13 residues. Looked up from germline, CDR1 is SGHRS and CDR2 is YFSETQ. Trimming removed 1 base from V and 5 bases from J, with 9 bases in between. CDR3 in amino acids: CASSLTVSETQYF. In DNA form, the CDR3 reads TGCGCCAGCAGCTTGACGGTATCGGAGACCCAGTACTTC.

At least ten counts were recorded for this clonotype. DNA for the CDR3: TGTGCCTCACGACAGGGGGGTGAAGCTTTCTTT. This sequence encodes CASRQGGEAFF. V is TRBV30 and J is TRBJ1-1; 9 bases are shared with TRBD1. This CDR3 is 11 amino acids long. Germline CDR1 is GTSNPN and CDR2 is SVGIG (reference sequence). J lost 7 bases, V lost 7 bases, and 4 bases had no gene match.

The chain uses TRBV5-8 and TRBJ2-1; 12 positions agree with TRBD2. The V segment lost 0 bases and the J segment 5 bases; nucleotides outside the gene matches: 9. There are 18 residues in the CDR3. Germline CDR1 is SGHTS and CDR2 is YDEGEE. As DNA, the CDR3 is TGTGCCAGCAGCTTGGAGATGCTAGCGGGAGGGTTGGACAATGAGCAGTTCTTC. Its protein product is CASSLEMLAGGLDNEQFF.

This clonotype was seen more than once but under ten times. V and J are TRBV15 and TRBJ2-5; D remains unclear. CDR3 length: 14 residues. Trimming removed 0 bases from V and 1 base from J, with 6 bases in between. The germline CDR1 and CDR2 sequences are LNHNV and YYDKDF (reference sequence). For the CDR3, the DNA is TGTGCCACCAGCAGAGATCAGATCCAAGAGACCCAGTACTTC. Amino acid sequence: CATSRDQIQETQYF.

This rearrangement joins TRBV7-8 to TRBJ2-1; D is perhaps TRBD2 (5 bases). CDR3 size: 16 residues. Trimming stripped 7 bases from V and 8 bases from J, with 24 bases between. CDR1 is SGHVS, CDR2 FQNEAQ, per germline. The CDR3 spells CASNRRHRDVDDEQFF. The CDR3 region has the DNA TGTGCCAGCAACCGTCGGCACCGGGATGTCGACGATGAGCAGTTCTTC.

The rearrangement links TRBV7-2 to TRBJ2-5, with 7 bases aligning to TRBD2. This CDR3 has 16 amino acids. V lost 5 bases, J lost 4 bases, and 13 bases stayed unmatched. CDR1 SGHTA and CDR2 FQGNSA come from the germline V gene. The CDR3 DNA reads as TGTGCCAGCAGCCTCGGGGCGGCGGGAGTACGAGAGACCCAGTACTTC. Protein product: CASSLGAAGVRETQYF.

The chain employs TRBV7-8 and TRBJ2-1, with 9 bases matching TRBD2. V gave up 1 base and J gave up 9 bases; unmatched junction bases: 7. Germline V gene data show CDR1 as SGHVS and CDR2 as FQNEAQ. The CDR3 consists of 15 residues. The CDR3 protein is CASSLDGGRAREQFF. In DNA form, the CDR3 reads TGTGCCAGCAGCTTAGACGGCGGGAGGGCCCGTGAGCAGTTCTTC.

This clonotype turned up a few times. The chain carries TRBV12-3 or TRBV12-4 and TRBJ2-5; TRBD1 aligns across 11 bases. This CDR3 is built from 14 residues. Trimming cost V 2 bases and J 5 bases; bases outside gene matches: 1. DNA for the CDR3: TGTGCCAGCAGTTTATGGGACAGGGGGGAGACCCAGTACTTC. Amino acid sequence: CASSLWDRGETQYF.

This chain uses TRBV29-1 with TRBJ1-2, with D possibly TRBD1 on 5 matching bases. V was shortened by 5 bases and J by 5 bases, with 15 bases between the two germline ends. CDR1 is SQVTM, CDR2 ANQGSEA, per germline. This CDR3 region has 13 residues. DNA of the CDR3: TGCAGCGTTAGCAGGGTGAAGGCGTATGGCTACACCTTC. It specifies CSVSRVKAYGYTF.

The V call is TRBV12-3 or TRBV12-4, the J call TRBJ2-7; no clear D. V lost 7 bases and J lost 2, with 15 bases in between. The CDR3 covers 14 residues. CDR3 region: CASNDGGTPYEQYF. CDR3 in DNA: TGTGCCAGCAACGACGGCGGAACCCCCTACGAGCAGTACTTC.